Listed here are 12 T cell receptor beta chains from one sample, sequenced in a study of blood T cell repertoires in COVID-19. Repertoires were generated with immunoSEQ multiplex PCR, while TCRdb's copy carries only in-frame clones and drops some. The table shows 100,000 to 140,000 clones, with approximately 90% occurring only once. The sample was peripheral blood. Source of these receptors: a man aged 45-65 years with active or convalescent COVID-19.

The V call is TRBV6-2 or TRBV6-3, the J call TRBJ2-7, with D possibly being TRBD2 (7 bases). The CDR3 spans 16 residues. V was shortened by 3 bases and J by 6 bases, with 21 bases between the two germline ends. CDR1 is MNHEY and CDR2 is SVGEGT in the germline V gene. This chain's CDR3 is CASSYSSRGSRGEQYF. CDR3 DNA: TGTGCCAGCAGTTATAGCAGTCGCGGGAGCAGGGGCGAGCAGTACTTC.

This chain links TRBV4-3 with TRBJ1-1; no clear D gene. The germline gives CDR1 LGHNA, CDR2 YSLEER. V was clipped by 3 bases and J by 1 base, with 21 bases between them. The CDR3 covers 18 residues. CDR3 in DNA: TGCGCCAGCAGCCAGGGTAACGGGGTCTGGCGGGGGAACACTGAAGCTTTCTTT. Encoded protein: CASSQGNGVWRGNTEAFF.

The sample holds a few counts of this clone. The chain combines TRBV5-1 with TRBJ2-3, with 8 bases identical to TRBD2. V gave up 2 bases and J gave up 2 bases; unmatched junction bases: 7. Germline V gene sequence: CDR1 SGHRS, CDR2 YFSETQ. The CDR3 length is 16 residues. CDR3 DNA: TGCGCCAGCAGCTTTTCCCTACTAGCGGACACAGATACGCAGTATTTT. It encodes CASSFSLLADTDTQYF.

This chain joins TRBV5-5 and TRBJ1-5; possibly TRBD1 for D (6 bases). CDR1 and CDR2 from the germline V gene are SGHKS and YYEKEE (reference sequence). Trimming shortened V by 2 bases and J by 4 bases, and 10 bases separated the two germline ends. The CDR3 extends over 14 amino acids. CDR3 sequence reads: CASSLGGGNQPQHF. CDR3 sequence (DNA): TGTGCCAGCAGCTTAGGGGGGGGTAATCAGCCCCAGCATTTT.

The chain uses TRBV4-3 and TRBJ1-5, with D unclear. Per germline, CDR1 LGHNA and CDR2 YSLEER. The V end lost 0 bases, the J end lost 3 bases, and 6 bases lay between the germline ends. CDR3 length equals 14 residues. This CDR3 is CASSQEQHNQPQHF. The CDR3 region has the DNA TGCGCCAGCAGCCAAGAACAGCACAATCAGCCCCAGCATTTT.

The V and J genes are TRBV2 and TRBJ1-1, with D unresolved. V lost 4 bases and J lost 3, with 12 bases in between. This CDR3 region has 14 residues. The germline V gene has CDR1 SNHLY and CDR2 FYNNEI. The CDR3 is CASSVGTADTEAFF. The CDR3 DNA sequence: TGTGCCAGCAGTGTAGGTACAGCGGACACTGAAGCTTTCTTT.

The chain has TRBV9 and TRBJ2-1; unclear D gene. Trimming removed 4 bases from V and 4 bases from J, with 21 bases in between. Germline CDR1 SGDLS, CDR2 YYNGEE. The CDR3 consists of 17 residues. Written as DNA, the CDR3 is TGTGCCAGCAGCCTCCTTGGCGGATCGGTCCCTTACAATGAGCAGTTCTTC. Translating gives CASSLLGGSVPYNEQFF.

The sample holds one count of this clone. The rearrangement uses TRBV12-3 or TRBV12-4 and TRBJ2-5, with TRBD1 as a possible D gene (5 bases). V shed 0 bases and J shed 12 bases, with 11 bases lying between them. The CDR3 spans 12 residues. The CDR3 DNA follows: TGTGCCAGCAGTTTAGCGGGGCAGAAAGAGTACTTC. Its protein is CASSLAGQKEYF.

This chain connects TRBV4-1 to TRBJ1-2, with TRBD1 matching 7 bases. Germline CDR1 and CDR2: MGHRA and YSYEKL. The junction had 9 bases not matched to a gene; V was cut back by 4 bases and J by 4 bases. CDR3 length equals 15 residues. The DNA for the CDR3 is TGCGCCAGCAGCCCGGGACAGAGTTTCGTCTATGGCTACACCTTC. Amino acids: CASSPGQSFVYGYTF.

This chain joins TRBV7-9 and TRBJ2-2; 9 bases map to TRBD1. V lost 1 base to trimming and J lost 4 bases; unmatched junction nucleotides: 10. Germline CDR1 reads SEHNR; CDR2 reads FQNEAQ (reference sequence). The CDR3 is made up of 18 amino acids. DNA for the CDR3: TGTGCCAGCAGCTTAGAGGGGACAGGGTTATTTGCCACCGGGGAGCTGTTTTTT. It is translated as CASSLEGTGLFATGELFF.

The gene calls are TRBV30 and TRBJ1-2, with 7 nucleotides matching TRBD1. V trimming: 5 bases; J trimming: 8 bases; junction bases outside the gene matches: 11. Germline lookup yields CDR1 GTSNPN and CDR2 SVGIG (reference sequence). The CDR3 totals 13 residues. The CDR3 nucleotides are TGTGCCTGGCGGGGACAGCTCATACGGGGCTACACCTTC. Protein: CAWRGQLIRGYTF.

V gene TRBV9 combines with J gene TRBJ2-2; D remains ambiguous. The CDR3 has 15 residues. The V end was cut by 0 bases, the J end by 3 bases, with 9 bases between. Germline CDR1 and CDR2: SGDLS and YYNGEE. The CDR3 coding sequence is TGTGCCAGCAGCGTAGTCGACACCGACACCGGGGAGCTGTTTTTT. This encodes CASSVVDTDTGELFF. Full variable domain (rest looked up from reference TRBV9 and TRBJ2-2): DSGVTQTPKHLITATGQRVTLRCSPRSGDLSVYWYQQSLDQGLQFLIQYYNGEERAKGNILERFSAQQFPDLHSELNLSSLELGDSALYFCASSVVDTDTGELFFGEGSRLTVL.